Included here is one T cell receptor beta chain sequence, with context. Its antigen is undetermined. V was cut by 8 bases and J by 0 bases, with 11 bases left in between. This CDR3 spans 13 amino acids. The germline gives CDR1 MNHEY, CDR2 SMNVEV (reference sequence). This entry is derived from a study of CD8 T cells in ankylosing spondylitis. MiXCR, run by TCRdb on the 5' RACE reads, gives a single entry per CDR3 protein. This table holds approximately 540,000 distinct CDR3 sequences, about an eighth found once. Notes on the study in general: One TCR beta motif, made up of roughly 8 highly homologous variants, appeared characteristic of ankylosing spondylitis blood.

This receptor was obtained from a male donor with ankylosing spondylitis. The chain carries TRBV27 and TRBJ2-7; no firm D call. Sequenced sample: blood, either unsorted or a sorted T cell fraction (not recorded which). CDR3 residues: CASGWDSSYEQYF. Written as DNA, the CDR3 is TGTGCCAGCGGGTGGGATAGCTCCTACGAGCAGTACTTC.